What follows are 5 T cell receptor beta chains derived from one specimen sequenced in a study of blood T cells in healthy people across ages. PCR was performed a second time for about 7 to 11 cycles using a sample-barcoded 5' primer and a J-beta primer mix. TCRdb processed the 5' RACE reads anew with MiXCR; each CDR3 protein has one entry. The sample yields approximately 820,000 distinct CDR3 sequences, under 45% seen once. Sequenced sample: blood. The receptors here all came from a man aged 55 to 70 in good health.

J is TRBJ2-1 and V is TRBV7-2, with 11 bases fitting TRBD2. Trimming cost V 5 bases and J 12 bases; bases outside gene matches: 12. CDR1 is SGHTA and CDR2 is FQGNSA in the germline V gene. The CDR3 totals 15 residues. The CDR3 spells CASSPGTSGSRAQFF. CDR3 DNA: TGTGCCAGCAGCCCCGGGACTAGCGGCAGTCGGGCGCAGTTCTTC.

This clonotype was counted ten times or more. The rearrangement joins TRBV20-1 to TRBJ2-7, with TRBD2 matching over 8 bases. Per the germline V gene, CDR1 is DFQATT and CDR2 is SNEGSKA (reference sequence). With V trimmed by 6 bases and J by 1 base, 8 bases remained unmatched. The CDR3 contains 14 residues. The CDR3 loop reads CSADGAGVSYEQYF. CDR3 coding DNA: TGCAGTGCAGACGGAGCGGGGGTGTCCTACGAGCAGTACTTC.

The chain links TRBV4-3 to TRBJ2-2; TRBD2 is a possible D gene (7 bases). Germline CDR1 reads LGHNA; CDR2 reads YSLEER. V lost 0 bases and J 0 bases, leaving 14 bases between the germline ends. The length of the CDR3 is 18 residues. CDR3 nucleotides: TGCGCCAGCAGCCAAGAATTCACGGGGGGCGCGAACACCGGGGAGCTGTTTTTT. Translating gives CASSQEFTGGANTGELFF.

This clonotype was detected a few times. The chain recombines TRBV2 with TRBJ1-4; TRBD1 agrees at 7 bases. CDR3 length: 14 amino acids. Trimming took 5 bases from V and 4 from J; bases not matched to a gene: 4. Germline CDR1 reads SNHLY; CDR2 reads FYNNEI. CDR3 sequence (DNA): TGTGCCAGCAGTCGGGACAGCCTTAATGAAAAACTGTTTTTT. Encoded protein: CASSRDSLNEKLFF.

The table lists this clonotype with a few counts. The V gene is TRBV20-1, the J gene TRBJ1-1; no reliable D call. The CDR3 runs 15 residues. V lost 2 bases, J lost 4 bases, and 17 bases lay in between. Germline V gives CDR1 DFQATT, CDR2 SNEGSKA (reference sequence). The CDR3 loop reads CSARIRRAVATEAFF. The CDR3 DNA follows: TGCAGTGCTAGAATAAGACGGGCGGTGGCCACTGAAGCTTTCTTT.